Sequencing of this T cell receptor beta chain was carried out in a study of blood T cell repertoires in COVID-19. Study-level information: COVID-19 samples collected from the United States, Italy and Spain covered acute and convalescent phases. In each case, the material was cDNA or gDNA derived from T cells, B-cell-depleted T cells, or PBMCs.

Trimming cost V 0 bases and J 4 bases; bases outside gene matches: 9. CDR1 is SNHLY, CDR2 FYNNEI, per germline. The CDR3 is made up of 17 amino acids. How the authors handled the data: Estimation of nucleated cell counts relied on the amplification of reference gene primers. Profiled with immunoSEQ multiplex PCR; TCRdb holds only in-frame clones, not every one. V, J and clone size are taken as reported in that table, and D and trimming were inferred from the DNA itself. The sample holds about 59,000 clones, about four fifths seen once. This chain joins TRBV2 and TRBJ2-1; 7 nucleotides align to TRBD2. The source is a woman of 80 years or more with active or convalescent COVID-19. Sample: peripheral blood. CDR3 sequence (DNA): TGTGCCAGCAGTGAAGCGGAAGCGGGGAATTTATACAATGAGCAGTTCTTC. Amino acid sequence: CASSEAEAGNLYNEQFF.